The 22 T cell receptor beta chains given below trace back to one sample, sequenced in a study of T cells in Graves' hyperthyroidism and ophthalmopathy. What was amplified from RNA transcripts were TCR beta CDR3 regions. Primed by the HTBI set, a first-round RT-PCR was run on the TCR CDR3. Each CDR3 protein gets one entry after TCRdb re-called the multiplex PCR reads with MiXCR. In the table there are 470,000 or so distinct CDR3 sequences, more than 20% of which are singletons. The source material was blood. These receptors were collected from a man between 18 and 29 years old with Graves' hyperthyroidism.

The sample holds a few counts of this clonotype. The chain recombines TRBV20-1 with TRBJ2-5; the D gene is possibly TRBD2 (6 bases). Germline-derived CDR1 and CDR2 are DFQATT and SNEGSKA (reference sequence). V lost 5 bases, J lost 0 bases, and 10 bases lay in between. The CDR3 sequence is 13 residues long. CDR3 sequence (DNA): TGCAGTGCTGCCTGGGGGGACCAAGAGACCCAGTACTTC. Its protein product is CSAAWGDQETQYF.

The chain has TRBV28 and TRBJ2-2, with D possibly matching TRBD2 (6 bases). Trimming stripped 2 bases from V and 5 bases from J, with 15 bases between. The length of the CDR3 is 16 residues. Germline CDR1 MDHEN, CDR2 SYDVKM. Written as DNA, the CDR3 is TGTGCCAGCAGTTTACTCCGGGACTCCCCTACCGGGGAGCTGTTTTTT. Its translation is CASSLLRDSPTGELFF.

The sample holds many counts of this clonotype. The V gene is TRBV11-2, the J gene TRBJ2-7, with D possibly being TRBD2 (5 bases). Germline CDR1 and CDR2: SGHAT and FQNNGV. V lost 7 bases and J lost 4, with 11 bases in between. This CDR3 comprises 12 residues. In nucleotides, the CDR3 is TGTGCCAGCACCGACTATGAGTACGAGCAGTACTTC. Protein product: CASTDYEYEQYF.

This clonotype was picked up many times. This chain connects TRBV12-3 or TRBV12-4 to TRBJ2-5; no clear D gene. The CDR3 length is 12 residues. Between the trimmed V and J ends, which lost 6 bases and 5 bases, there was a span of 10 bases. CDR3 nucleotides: TGTGCCAGCAGCTCGGGCGTCGAGACCCAGTACTTC. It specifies CASSSGVETQYF.

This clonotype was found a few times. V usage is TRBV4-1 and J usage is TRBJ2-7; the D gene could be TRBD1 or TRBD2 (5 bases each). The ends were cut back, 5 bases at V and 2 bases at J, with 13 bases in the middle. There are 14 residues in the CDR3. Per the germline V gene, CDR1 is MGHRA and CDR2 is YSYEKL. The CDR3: CASSAREGTYEQYF. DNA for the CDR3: TGCGCCAGCAGCGCCAGAGAGGGGACCTACGAGCAGTACTTC.

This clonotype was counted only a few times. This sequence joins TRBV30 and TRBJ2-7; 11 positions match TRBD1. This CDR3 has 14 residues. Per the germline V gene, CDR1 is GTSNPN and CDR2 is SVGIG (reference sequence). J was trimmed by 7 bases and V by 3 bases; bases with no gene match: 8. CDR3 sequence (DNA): TGTGCCTGGAGCCCCGGGACAGGGGGTGGGGAGCAGTACTTC. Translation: CAWSPGTGGGEQYF.

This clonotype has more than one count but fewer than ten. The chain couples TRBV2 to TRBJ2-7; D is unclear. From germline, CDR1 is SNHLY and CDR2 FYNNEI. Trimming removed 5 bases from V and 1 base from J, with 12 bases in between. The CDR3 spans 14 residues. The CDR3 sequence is CASSPLAASYEQYF. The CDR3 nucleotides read TGTGCCAGCAGTCCCCTCGCAGCTTCCTACGAGCAGTACTTC.

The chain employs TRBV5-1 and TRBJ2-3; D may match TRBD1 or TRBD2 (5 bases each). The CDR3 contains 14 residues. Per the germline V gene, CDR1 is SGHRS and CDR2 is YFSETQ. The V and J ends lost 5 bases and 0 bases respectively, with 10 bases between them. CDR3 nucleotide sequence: TGCGCCAGCAGGTACGGGGACAGCACAGATACGCAGTATTTT. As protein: CASRYGDSTDTQYF.

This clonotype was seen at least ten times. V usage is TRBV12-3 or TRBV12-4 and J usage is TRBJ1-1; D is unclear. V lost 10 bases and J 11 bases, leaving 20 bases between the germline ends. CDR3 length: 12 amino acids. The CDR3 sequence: CAIEGGGLNAFF. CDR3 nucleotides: TGTGCCATCGAGGGAGGTGGCCTGAACGCTTTCTTT.

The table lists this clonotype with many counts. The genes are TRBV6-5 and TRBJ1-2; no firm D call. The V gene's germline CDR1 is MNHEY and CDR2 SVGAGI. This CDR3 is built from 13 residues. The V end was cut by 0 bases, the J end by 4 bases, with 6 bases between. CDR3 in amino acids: CASSYSAGYGYTF. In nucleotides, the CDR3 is TGTGCCAGCAGTTACTCGGCTGGCTATGGCTACACCTTC.

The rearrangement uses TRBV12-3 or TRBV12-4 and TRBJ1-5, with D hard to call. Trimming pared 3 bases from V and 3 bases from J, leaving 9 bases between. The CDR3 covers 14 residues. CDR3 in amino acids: CASSFDAYNQPQHF. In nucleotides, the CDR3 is TGTGCCAGCAGTTTTGATGCGTACAATCAGCCCCAGCATTTT.

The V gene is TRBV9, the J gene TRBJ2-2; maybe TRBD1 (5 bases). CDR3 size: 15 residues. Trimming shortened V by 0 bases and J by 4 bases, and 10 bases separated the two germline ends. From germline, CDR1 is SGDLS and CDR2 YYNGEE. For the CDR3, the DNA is TGTGCCAGCAGCGTAGCCGGCAGGGCCACCGGGGAGCTGTTTTTT. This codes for CASSVAGRATGELFF.

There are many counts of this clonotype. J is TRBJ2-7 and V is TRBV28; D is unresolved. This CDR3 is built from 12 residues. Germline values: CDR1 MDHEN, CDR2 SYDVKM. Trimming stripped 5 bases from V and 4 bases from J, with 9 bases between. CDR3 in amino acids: CASSPDPYEQYF. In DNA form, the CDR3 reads TGTGCCAGCAGTCCAGATCCTTACGAGCAGTACTTC.

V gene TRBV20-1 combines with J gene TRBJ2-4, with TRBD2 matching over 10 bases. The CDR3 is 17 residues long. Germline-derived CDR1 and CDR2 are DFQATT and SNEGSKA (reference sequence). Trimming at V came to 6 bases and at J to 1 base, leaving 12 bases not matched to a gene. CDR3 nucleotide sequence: TGCAGTGCAAGGGGGAGCGGGGGGGCCTTGGCCAAAAACATTCAGTACTTC. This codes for CSARGSGGALAKNIQYF.

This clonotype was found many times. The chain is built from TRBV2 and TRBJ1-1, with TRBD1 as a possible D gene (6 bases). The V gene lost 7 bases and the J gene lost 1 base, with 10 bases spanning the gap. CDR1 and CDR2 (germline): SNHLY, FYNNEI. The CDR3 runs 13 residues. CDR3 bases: TGTGCCAGCAAGCAGGGACAGAACACTGAAGCTTTCTTT. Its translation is CASKQGQNTEAFF. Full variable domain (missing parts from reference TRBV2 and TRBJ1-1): EPEVTQTPSHQVTQMGQEVILRCVPISNHLYFYWYRQILGQKVEFLVSFYNNEISEKSEIFDDQFSVERPDGSNFTLKIRSTKLEDSAMYFCASKQGQNTEAFFGQGTRLTVV.

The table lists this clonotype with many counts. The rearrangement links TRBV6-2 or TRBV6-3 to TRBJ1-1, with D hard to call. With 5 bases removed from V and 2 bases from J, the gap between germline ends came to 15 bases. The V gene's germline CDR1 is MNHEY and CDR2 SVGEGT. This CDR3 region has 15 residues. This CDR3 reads CASSPGEYPNTEAFF. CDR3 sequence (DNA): TGTGCCAGCAGTCCTGGGGAATATCCAAACACTGAAGCTTTCTTT.

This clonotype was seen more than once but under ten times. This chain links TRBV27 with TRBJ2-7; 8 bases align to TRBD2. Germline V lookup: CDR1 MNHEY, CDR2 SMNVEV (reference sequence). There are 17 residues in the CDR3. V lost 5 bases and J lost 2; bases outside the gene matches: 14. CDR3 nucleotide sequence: TGTGCCAGCAGTCGCCGAGGCAGCGGGAGTACTACCTACGAGCAGTACTTC. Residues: CASSRRGSGSTTYEQYF.

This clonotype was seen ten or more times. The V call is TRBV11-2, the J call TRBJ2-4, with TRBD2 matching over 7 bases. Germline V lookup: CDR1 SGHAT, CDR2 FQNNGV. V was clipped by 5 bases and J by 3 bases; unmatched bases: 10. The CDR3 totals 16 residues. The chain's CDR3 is CASSMTSQDGKNIQYF. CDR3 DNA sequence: TGTGCCAGCAGCATGACTAGCCAGGACGGCAAAAACATTCAGTACTTC.

The CDR3 bases are TGTGCCTGGATCCTCTCTGGAAACACCATATATTTT. Translation gives CAWILSGNTIYF. J is TRBJ1-3 and V is TRBV30; D ambiguous. CDR1 GTSNPN and CDR2 SVGIG come from the germline V gene (reference sequence). V lost 4 bases, J lost 0 bases, and 4 bases lay in between. There are 12 residues in the CDR3.

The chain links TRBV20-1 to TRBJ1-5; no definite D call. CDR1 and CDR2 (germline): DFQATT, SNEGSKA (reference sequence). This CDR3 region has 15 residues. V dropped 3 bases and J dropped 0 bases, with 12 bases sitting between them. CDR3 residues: CSASLSLYSNQPQHF. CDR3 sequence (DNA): TGCAGTGCTAGTCTGTCCCTTTATAGCAATCAGCCCCAGCATTTT.

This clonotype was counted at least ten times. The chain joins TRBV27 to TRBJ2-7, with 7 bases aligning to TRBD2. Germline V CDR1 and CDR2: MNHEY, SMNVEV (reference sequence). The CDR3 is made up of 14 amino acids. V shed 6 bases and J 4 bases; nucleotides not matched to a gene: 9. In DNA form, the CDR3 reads TGTGCCAGCAGCCCGGCGGGGGAGGGGTACGAGCAGTACTTC. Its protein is CASSPAGEGYEQYF.

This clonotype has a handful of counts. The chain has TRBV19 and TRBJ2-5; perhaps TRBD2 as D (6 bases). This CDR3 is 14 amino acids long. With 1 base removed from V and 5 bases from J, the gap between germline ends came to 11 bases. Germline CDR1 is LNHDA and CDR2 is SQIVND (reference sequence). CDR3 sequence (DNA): TGTGCCAGTAGTATAGGCACTAGCATGGAGACCCAGTACTTC. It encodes CASSIGTSMETQYF.